One sample yielded the 30 T cell receptor beta chains listed below, sequenced in a study of T cells in Graves' hyperthyroidism and ophthalmopathy. Amplification of TCR beta CDR3 regions was performed using RNA transcripts as template. TCR CDR3 underwent first-round RT-PCR with the HTBI primer set. TCRdb used MiXCR to reprocess the multiplex PCR reads, holding one entry per CDR3 protein. The data hold roughly 400,000 distinct CDR3 sequences, with roughly 13% observed a single time. The specimen sequenced was blood. The receptors derive from a man in his fifties or sixties with Graves' ophthalmopathy.

The table lists this clonotype with a few counts. V usage is TRBV20-1 and J usage is TRBJ1-5; 10 bases line up with TRBD1. Losses at the gene ends were 6 bases for V and 3 bases for J; bases not matched to a gene: 5. Germline V gene lookup returns CDR1 DFQATT and CDR2 SNEGSKA (reference sequence). The CDR3 extends over 14 amino acids. CDR3 amino acids: CSAPGQGNNQPQHF. As DNA, the CDR3 is TGCAGTGCACCGGGACAGGGGAACAATCAGCCCCAGCATTTT.

This clonotype appeared a few times. The chain carries TRBV27 and TRBJ2-3, with a weak D call TRBD2 (6 bases). Germline values: CDR1 MNHEY, CDR2 SMNVEV (reference sequence). V was cut by 5 bases and J by 12 bases, with 21 bases left in between. The CDR3 length is 14 residues. The CDR3 nucleotides read TGTGCCAGCAGTCTACCGGGACTCCCCCTTTTACAGTATTTT. Translation gives CASSLPGLPLLQYF.

This clonotype was found many times. The V gene is TRBV10-3, the J gene TRBJ2-5; D might be TRBD1 or TRBD2, each matching 5 bases. Germline V gene data show CDR1 as ENHRY and CDR2 as SYGVKD. V lost 6 bases and J lost 1, with 15 bases in between. There are 15 residues in the CDR3. The CDR3 region is CAISPFSGPQETQYF. The CDR3 DNA reads as TGTGCCATCAGCCCTTTTTCGGGGCCCCAAGAGACCCAGTACTTC.

This clonotype was observed at least ten times. The V call is TRBV13, the J call TRBJ2-3; 10 nucleotides align to TRBD2. Germline V gene lookup returns CDR1 PRHDT and CDR2 FYEKMQ (reference sequence). Trimming removed 5 bases from V and 5 bases from J; junction bases left unmatched: 13. This CDR3 is 17 amino acids long. The CDR3 DNA is TGTGCCAGCAGCCCTACCGGGACTAGCGCCCTCATAGATACGCAGTATTTT. This translates into CASSPTGTSALIDTQYF. Supplemented by reference TRBV13 and TRBJ2-3, the full variable domain reads AAGVIQSPRHLIKEKRETATLKCYPIPRHDTVYWYQQGPGQDPQFLISFYEKMQSDKGSIPDRFSAQQFSDYHSELNMSSLELGDSALYFCASSPTGTSALIDTQYFGPGTRLTVL.

This clonotype was observed many times. The gene calls are TRBV3-1 and TRBJ2-2, with 9 bases lining up with TRBD2. Unmatched junction bases numbered 6, after V lost 3 bases and J lost 4 bases. The CDR3 contains 16 residues. CDR1 and CDR2 (germline): LGHDT, YNNKEL (reference sequence). CDR3 in DNA: TGTGCCAGCAGCCAGTACTTTAGCGGGAGCACCGGGGAGCTGTTTTTT. It codes for CASSQYFSGSTGELFF.

This clonotype was observed at least ten times. The genes are TRBV7-8 and TRBJ2-7; TRBD2 matches 11 bases. The CDR3 consists of 14 residues. V lost 5 bases, J lost 2 bases, and 2 bases stayed unmatched. CDR1 is SGHVS, CDR2 FQNEAQ, per germline. The CDR3 region is CASSAGLAAYEQYF. The CDR3 bases are TGTGCCAGCAGCGCGGGACTAGCGGCCTACGAGCAGTACTTC.

This clonotype occurred many times. J is TRBJ2-5 and V is TRBV29-1; TRBD2 matches 11 bases. This CDR3 is 16 amino acids long. J was trimmed by 1 base and V by 2 bases; bases with no gene match: 6. Germline V gene sequence: CDR1 SQVTM, CDR2 ANQGSEA. CDR3 amino acids: CSVEQSSGRTQETQYF. The CDR3 bases are TGCAGCGTTGAACAGTCTAGCGGGAGGACCCAAGAGACCCAGTACTTC.

This clonotype has just a few counts. As DNA, the CDR3 is TGCAGTGCTGACTTAGGTACAGGGGTAAACATTCAGTACTTC. Translation gives CSADLGTGVNIQYF. The rearrangement uses TRBV20-1 and TRBJ2-4; TRBD1 agrees at 7 bases. CDR3 length equals 14 residues. The germline CDR1 and CDR2 sequences are DFQATT and SNEGSKA (reference sequence). Trimming cost V 5 bases and J 6 bases; bases outside gene matches: 10.

This clonotype was counted between two and nine times. The gene calls are TRBV7-2 and TRBJ2-1; TRBD1 or TRBD2 may be the D gene (5 bases each). V shed 5 bases and J shed 10 bases, with 15 bases lying between them. Germline V lookup: CDR1 SGHTA, CDR2 FQGNSA. This CDR3 is 13 amino acids long. CDR3 protein: CASSVGGAGEQFF. The CDR3, as DNA: TGTGCCAGCAGCGTCGGTGGGGCGGGCGAGCAGTTCTTC.

This clonotype was detected a few times. The chain joins TRBV20-1 to TRBJ2-3, with 13 nucleotides matching TRBD2. J lost 4 bases, V lost 3 bases, and 4 bases had no gene match. From germline, CDR1 is DFQATT and CDR2 SNEGSKA (reference sequence). This CDR3 region has 15 residues. CDR3 protein: CSASGLAGDADTQYF. CDR3 in DNA: TGCAGTGCTAGTGGACTAGCGGGAGACGCAGATACGCAGTATTTT.

This clonotype was counted at least ten times. The gene calls are TRBV4-1 and TRBJ2-1; 9 bases agree with TRBD2. The CDR3 sequence is 17 residues long. Germline V CDR1 and CDR2: MGHRA, YSYEKL. After removal of 1 base from V and 7 bases from J, the junction contained 11 bases not matched to a gene. CDR3 coding DNA: TGCGCCAGCAGCCAAGTTGGATGGCGGGAGGGTCTGAATGAGCAGTTCTTC. It codes for CASSQVGWREGLNEQFF.

The rearrangement joins TRBV28 to TRBJ1-4, with 7 bases matching TRBD1. The V and J ends lost 5 bases and 6 bases, in that order; junction bases with no gene match: 9. This CDR3 has 15 amino acids. CDR1 and CDR2 (germline): MDHEN, SYDVKM. In nucleotides, the CDR3 is TGTGCCAGCAGTCCGGACAGGCGGGGTTATGAAAAACTGTTTTTT. Amino acids: CASSPDRRGYEKLFF. The entire variable domain, with the rest obtained from reference TRBV28 and TRBJ1-4, is as follows: DVKVTQSSRYLVKRTGEKVFLECVQDMDHENMFWYRQDPGLGLRLIYFSYDVKMKEKGDIPEGYSVSREKKERFSLILESASTNQTSMYLCASSPDRRGYEKLFFGSGTQLSVL.

The chain has TRBV3-1 and TRBJ1-3; tentative D call: TRBD1 (5 bases). This CDR3 region has 15 residues. V lost 6 bases, J lost 0 bases, and 12 bases lay in between. Germline V gives CDR1 LGHDT, CDR2 YNNKEL (reference sequence). CDR3 amino acids: CASSRTDSSGNTIYF. The CDR3 nucleotides read TGTGCCAGCAGTCGGACCGACAGCTCTGGAAACACCATATATTTT.

J is TRBJ1-1 and V is TRBV20-1, with D unclear. Germline values: CDR1 DFQATT, CDR2 SNEGSKA (reference sequence). V lost 3 bases and J 4 bases, leaving 12 bases between the germline ends. The CDR3 is made up of 13 amino acids. CDR3 in DNA: TGCAGTGCTAGCTTGGGTCCGGGCACTGAAGCTTTCTTT. Amino acids: CSASLGPGTEAFF.

This clonotype has only one observation. In DNA, the CDR3 is TGTGCCAGCAGGTTAGCGGGAGCGATCTACGAGCAGTACTTC. Its protein is CASRLAGAIYEQYF. The chain employs TRBV28 and TRBJ2-7; 9 nucleotides match TRBD2. This CDR3 is 14 amino acids long. Trimming removed 6 bases from V and 3 bases from J; junction bases left unmatched: 6. Germline CDR1 and CDR2: MDHEN and SYDVKM. The variable domain in full, with the rest retrieved from reference TRBV28 and TRBJ2-7, is DVKVTQSSRYLVKRTGEKVFLECVQDMDHENMFWYRQDPGLGLRLIYFSYDVKMKEKGDIPEGYSVSREKKERFSLILESASTNQTSMYLCASRLAGAIYEQYFGPGTRLTVT.

This clonotype has a handful of counts. V and J are TRBV12-3 or TRBV12-4 and TRBJ2-7, with D possibly matching TRBD1 (5 bases). The CDR3 contains 15 residues. V was clipped by 5 bases and J by 5 bases, with 19 bases between them. The CDR3 bases are TGTGCCAGCAGTCCAGGAAAGGGGCAGGACGACGAGCAGTACTTC. Protein sequence: CASSPGKGQDDEQYF.

With respect to this clonotype: A clone one base away is much larger, so this may be a read error. The chain carries TRBV24-1 and TRBJ2-1; D is unresolved. The germline gives CDR1 KGHDR, CDR2 SFDVKD. The CDR3 extends over 13 amino acids. CDR3 residues: CATRKDANNEQLF. The CDR3 DNA reads TGTGCCACCAGAAAAGACGCGAACAATGAGCAGCTCTTC.

This clonotype showed up many times. The chain uses TRBV13 and TRBJ2-7, with D hard to call. Per germline, CDR1 PRHDT and CDR2 FYEKMQ (reference sequence). V was clipped by 3 bases and J by 5 bases, with 8 bases between them. The CDR3 is made up of 12 amino acids. CDR3 region: CASSFLRDEQYF. The CDR3 DNA sequence: TGTGCCAGCAGCTTCCTCCGGGACGAGCAGTACTTC.

For this clonotype: Since a much larger clone is just one base distant, this may be a read error. The chain recombines TRBV28 with TRBJ2-7, with D perhaps TRBD1 (6 bases). Trimming stripped 5 bases from V and 5 bases from J, with 13 bases between. CDR1 is MDHEN, CDR2 SYDVKM, per germline. This CDR3 contains 13 residues. CDR3 nucleotide sequence: TGTGCCAGCAGTCCCGGGACACACAACGAGCAGTACTTC. Protein sequence: CASSPGTHNEQYF.

As regards this clonotype: One base away lies a much larger clone, so this may be a sequencing read error. The chain combines TRBV30 with TRBJ2-7, with D possibly TRBD1 on 5 matching bases. V was pared by 3 bases and J by 6 bases, with 15 bases between. This CDR3 is 13 amino acids long. Per the germline V gene, CDR1 is GTSNPN and CDR2 is SVGIG (reference sequence). The CDR3 region is CAWRGPGPCEQYF. The CDR3, as DNA: TGTGCCTGGAGAGGGCCAGGGCCCTGCGAGCAGTACTTC.

The genes are TRBV12-5 and TRBJ2-3, with D maybe TRBD1 (6 bases). The CDR3 is made up of 16 amino acids. Germline-derived CDR1 and CDR2 are LGHNT and FRNRAP. Trimming cost V 3 bases and J 2 bases, with 15 bases left between them. The DNA of the CDR3 is TGTGCTAGTGGTTTTTTCAGGGGCCCTGTCACAGATACGCAGTATTTT. It specifies CASGFFRGPVTDTQYF.

This clonotype was recorded many times. The chain recombines TRBV2 with TRBJ1-2, with 7 bases fitting TRBD1. V shed 8 bases, J shed 2 bases, and the junction held 8 bases outside the gene matches. Germline CDR1 reads SNHLY; CDR2 reads FYNNEI. The CDR3 is 14 residues long. For the CDR3, the DNA is TGTGCCAGCGACAGGGATAGGTTGAACTATGGCTACACCTTC. Translating it yields CASDRDRLNYGYTF. Combining the CDR3 with reference TRBV2 and TRBJ1-2 gives the whole variable domain EPEVTQTPSHQVTQMGQEVILRCVPISNHLYFYWYRQILGQKVEFLVSFYNNEISEKSEIFDDQFSVERPDGSNFTLKIRSTKLEDSAMYFCASDRDRLNYGYTFGSGTRLTVV.

The J gene is TRBJ2-7, the V gene TRBV18, with 7 bases fitting TRBD2. Germline-derived CDR1 and CDR2 are KGHSH and LQKENI. The CDR3 covers 15 residues. The V segment lost 2 bases and the J segment 1 base; nucleotides outside the gene matches: 5. CDR3 DNA: TGTGCCAGCTCACCAATAGCGGGCCTGTCCTACGAGCAGTACTTC. Its translation is CASSPIAGLSYEQYF.

The chain has TRBV7-8 and TRBJ2-3, with 7 bases that match TRBD2. This CDR3 is built from 17 residues. Germline CDR1 and CDR2: SGHVS and FQNEAQ. The V gene end was trimmed by 1 base and the J gene end by 4 bases; junction bases not matched to a gene: 11. The CDR3 DNA reads TGTGCCAGCAGCTTAGTCGGTGGCGGGAGAACCGCAGATACGCAGTATTTT. Its protein is CASSLVGGGRTADTQYF. The whole variable domain, remainder taken from reference TRBV7-8 and TRBJ2-3, is GAGVSQSPRYKVAKRGQDVALRCDPISGHVSLFWYQQALGQGPEFLTYFQNEAQLDKSGLPSDRFFAERPEGSVSTLKIQRTQQEDSAVYLCASSLVGGGRTADTQYFGPGTRLTVL.

This clonotype came up many times. The chain employs TRBV20-1 and TRBJ2-1; no definite D call. V was clipped by 0 bases and J by 10 bases, with 10 bases between them. Germline V CDR1 and CDR2: DFQATT, SNEGSKA (reference sequence). The CDR3 sequence is 12 residues long. As DNA, the CDR3 is TGCAGTGCTAGAGATAACTTAGTCGAGCAGTTCTTC. This encodes CSARDNLVEQFF.

This sequence joins TRBV5-1 and TRBJ2-1; 7 bases are a match to TRBD1. Germline lookup yields CDR1 SGHRS and CDR2 YFSETQ. The CDR3 has 13 amino acids. The V gene end was trimmed by 4 bases and the J gene end by 9 bases; junction bases not matched to a gene: 7. This chain's CDR3 is CASSGTGEIEQFF. For the CDR3, the DNA is TGCGCCAGCAGCGGAACAGGGGAAATTGAGCAGTTCTTC.

Only a few counts were recorded for this clonotype. The chain joins TRBV29-1 to TRBJ2-2; D is unclear. Germline V gene sequence: CDR1 SQVTM, CDR2 ANQGSEA. The CDR3 consists of 11 residues. V shed 7 bases and J shed 2 bases, with 5 bases lying between them. The CDR3 nucleotides read TGCAGCGCCGGAAACACCGGGGAGCTGTTTTTT. Protein product: CSAGNTGELFF.

The table lists this clonotype with a few counts. The V call is TRBV14, the J call TRBJ2-7; weak D call: TRBD2 (5 bases). The CDR3 totals 15 residues. Germline values: CDR1 SGHDN, CDR2 FVKESK. Trimming left V 2 bases short and J 3 bases short, with 14 bases between. The CDR3 nucleotides are TGTGCCAGCAGCCAACCGGGGTTACTAAGCTACGAGCAGTACTTC. Encoded protein: CASSQPGLLSYEQYF.

In its sample, this clonotype was seen many times. The chain employs TRBV12-3 or TRBV12-4 and TRBJ2-5; unclear D gene. This CDR3 region has 13 residues. V was cut by 5 bases and J by 5 bases, with 12 bases left in between. DNA for the CDR3: TGTGCCAGCAGTAACATGATCGCGGAGACCCAGTACTTC. This translates into CASSNMIAETQYF.

The sample holds many counts of this clonotype. This chain links TRBV20-1 with TRBJ2-5; D unresolved. Germline V gene sequence: CDR1 DFQATT, CDR2 SNEGSKA (reference sequence). The CDR3 loop spans 13 amino acids. V shed 3 bases and J shed 7 bases, with 15 bases lying between them. The CDR3 is CSASCPYCRTQYF. For the CDR3, the DNA is TGCAGTGCTAGTTGCCCCTACTGTAGGACCCAGTACTTC.